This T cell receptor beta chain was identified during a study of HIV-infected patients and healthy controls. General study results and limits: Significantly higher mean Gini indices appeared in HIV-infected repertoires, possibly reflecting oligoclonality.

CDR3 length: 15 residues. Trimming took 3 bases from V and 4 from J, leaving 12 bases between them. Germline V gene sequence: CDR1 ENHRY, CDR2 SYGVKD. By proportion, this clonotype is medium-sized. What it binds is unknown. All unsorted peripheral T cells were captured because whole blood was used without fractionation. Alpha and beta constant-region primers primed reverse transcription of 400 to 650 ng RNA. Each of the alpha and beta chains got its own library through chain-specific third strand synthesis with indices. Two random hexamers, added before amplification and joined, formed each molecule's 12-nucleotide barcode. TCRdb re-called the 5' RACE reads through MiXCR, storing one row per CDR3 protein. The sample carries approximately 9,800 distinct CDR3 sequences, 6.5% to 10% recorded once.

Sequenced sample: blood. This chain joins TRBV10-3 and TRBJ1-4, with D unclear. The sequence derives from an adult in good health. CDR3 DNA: TGTGCCATCAGTGATTTTGGGAGGCATAATGAAAAACTGTTTTTT. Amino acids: CAISDFGRHNEKLFF.